What follows describes a single TCR beta chain. This clonotype was recorded many times. The antigen it recognizes is unknown. Base qualities are not provided; no much larger clone lies one nucleotide away. TCR beta VDJ combination and CDR3 sequence profiling used genomic DNA as the template. An Illumina HiSeq 2000 was used for TCR repertoire sequencing. In the authors' own workflow: Repertoires were assessed using TRBV/TRBJ rearrangement plots, CDR3 size and DJ length profiles, and Simpson's diversity index. The most abundant DNA sequence in the deep sequencing data was taken as the immunodominant clone. CDR3 amino acid sequences were checked for sharing between subjects and were compared against published repertoires and the VDJdb database. The public reads were reanalyzed by TCRdb: fastp trimming at Q25, MiXCR alignment, in-frame beta chains only. Merged by CDR3 protein, the rows form single entries marked with the most common genes and DNA. These V and J calls derive from TCRdb rather than the authors' analysis. For this sample the table gives tens of thousands of distinct CDR3 sequences, of which less than 65% were detected only once. The ten most abundant clones make up around 2.3% of the sample.

In the study, sorted CD4+ and CD8+ blood T cells from patients with severe aplastic anemia and from healthy subjects underwent deep sequencing of TCR repertoires. Ficoll-Paque density gradient centrifugation was used to isolate peripheral blood mononuclear cells. Before DNA extraction, CD4+ and CD8+ T cells were sorted with FACS or magnetic beads. The data belong to a study of CD8+CD57+ T cells in acquired aplastic anemia listed by TCRdb under 2018. Background on the whole study: Extracted DNA from sorted CD4+ and CD8+ cells averaged 3.2 ug, ranging from roughly 0.17 to 30 ug. An average of approximately 10 million reads for CD4+ cells and 11.0 million reads for CD8+ cells was obtained from healthy donor samples. General conclusions and limits of the study: No significant difference in CD8+ Simpson's diversity was found between patients and healthy controls (P=0.060). About 28 CD8+ CDR3 sequences were found in both patients and controls but appeared to be highly expressed in patients and within the immunodominant clones of the patients.

The germline V gene gives CDR1 as SQVTM and CDR2 as ANQGSEA. V loses 7 bases, J loses 8 bases, and the germline ends lie 17 bases apart. From the cysteine up to the phenylalanine, the CDR3 has a length of 12 residues. Only the CDR3 part of the read is kept: 36 bases, read in frame from the first base. The chain uses TRBV29-1 and TRBJ1-1; D gene: possibly TRBD1, on 5 matching bases. This sequence originates from a human donor in good health, serving as a control. The sample comprised sorted CD4+, CD8+, or CD8+CD57+ T cells (not recorded which) from PBMCs. The sequenced DNA: TGCAGCGCTGGCGGGGCCAGACCAGAAGCTTTCTTT. Its coded protein is CSAGGARPEAFF.